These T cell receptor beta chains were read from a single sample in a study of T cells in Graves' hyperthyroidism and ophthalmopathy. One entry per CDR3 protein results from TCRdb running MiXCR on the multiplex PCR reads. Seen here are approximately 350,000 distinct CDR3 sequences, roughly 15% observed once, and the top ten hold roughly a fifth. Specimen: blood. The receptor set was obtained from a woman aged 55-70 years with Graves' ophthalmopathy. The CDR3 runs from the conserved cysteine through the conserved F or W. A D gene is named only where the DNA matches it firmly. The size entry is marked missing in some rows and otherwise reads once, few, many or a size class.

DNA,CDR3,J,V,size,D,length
TGTGCCAGCAGTTCTCCCATAGCGGCCCAAGAGACCCAGTACTTC,CASSSPIAAQETQYF,TRBJ2-5,TRBV28,.,.,15
TGTGCCAGCAGTTTGAGGACATTTTACTCCGAGCAGTACTTC,CASSLRTFYSEQYF,TRBJ2-7,TRBV28,many,.,14
TGCAGTGCTAGAGATCAGGGGGCGCTTAGGTACGAGCAGTACTTC,CSARDQGALRYEQYF,TRBJ2-7,TRBV20-1,many,TRBD1,15
TGCGCCAGCAGTGAAGGTAGCAAGGGGACTCACACAGATACGCAGTATTTT,CASSEGSKGTHTDTQYF,TRBJ2-3,TRBV10-2,many,.,17
TGCAGTGTTTTAGCGGGAGAGGCAGATACGCAGTATTTT,CSVLAGEADTQYF,TRBJ2-3,TRBV20-1,.,TRBD2,13
TGTGCCAGCAGCCAACCGGGGAGCTACGAGCAGTACTTC,CASSQPGSYEQYF,TRBJ2-7,TRBV16,many,.,13
TGTGCCAGCAGCCATCAAGGGAATAGTGACAATGAGCAGTTCTTC,CASSHQGNSDNEQFF,TRBJ2-1,TRBV7-6,once,.,15
TGTGCCAGCTTTGGACATCTGAACACTGAAGCTTTCTTT,CASFGHLNTEAFF,TRBJ1-1,TRBV18,many,.,13
TGTGCCAGCACCCATCCTGGACTAGCGGGACCATTTGATGAGCAGTTCTTC,CASTHPGLAGPFDEQFF,TRBJ2-1,TRBV7-8,many,TRBD2,17
TGTGCCAGCAGCCAAGCGGGACAGGGGGCGGCCAATGAGCAGTTCTTC,CASSQAGQGAANEQFF,TRBJ2-1,TRBV4-2,few,TRBD1,16
TGTGCCAGCACCTTACAGGGGAGGACTGAAGCTTTCTTT,CASTLQGRTEAFF,TRBJ1-1,TRBV12-3/TRBV12-4,.,TRBD1,13
TGCGCCAGCAGTCGGGACGGGAACAATGAGCAGTTCTTC,CASSRDGNNEQFF,TRBJ2-1,TRBV5-1,many,.,13
TGTGCCAGCAGTCAGCCCGGGCCCCTCTACTCCGGGGAGCTGTTTTTT,CASSQPGPLYSGELFF,TRBJ2-2,TRBV12-3/TRBV12-4,many,.,16
TGTGCCAGCAGTGAGGCCAGGGGGCAGTCACCCCTCCACTTT,CASSEARGQSPLHF,TRBJ1-6,TRBV2,many,TRBD1,14
TGTGCCAGCAATCATGGGGCGGGAGGGCCGGACGAGCAGTACTTC,CASNHGAGGPDEQYF,TRBJ2-7,TRBV12-3/TRBV12-4,few,TRBD2,15
TGTGCCAGCAGCCTAAGCGGGGTGGGCACAGATACGCAGTATTTT,CASSLSGVGTDTQYF,TRBJ2-3,TRBV7-2,many,TRBD2,15
TGCGCCAGCAGACTAGCGGGAAGAACGAACACCGGGGAGCTGTTTTTT,CASRLAGRTNTGELFF,TRBJ2-2,TRBV5-1,once,TRBD2,16
TGTGCCAGCAGCAGAGAGGACGGAGAGCAGTTCTTC,CASSREDGEQFF,TRBJ2-1,TRBV3-1,many,.,12
TGTGCCAGCAGCATTAGCGGGGTCTCCTACGAGCAGTACTTC,CASSISGVSYEQYF,TRBJ2-7,TRBV7-2,.,TRBD2,14
TGTGCCAGCAGCTTTAGGACTAGCGGGGGCCACTACGAGCAGTACTTC,CASSFRTSGGHYEQYF,TRBJ2-7,TRBV5-6,.,TRBD2,16
TGTGCCAGTAAGAGACCCCCGACTATGAACACTGAAGCTTTCTTT,CASKRPPTMNTEAFF,TRBJ1-1,TRBV28,many,.,15
TGTGCCAGCAGCTTCCAAGGGACAGGGGGGAATGGCTACACCTTC,CASSFQGTGGNGYTF,TRBJ1-2,TRBV7-8,many,TRBD1,15
TGCGCCAGCATTCAGAGCGGAATTTACAATGAGCAGTTCTTC,CASIQSGIYNEQFF,TRBJ2-1,TRBV10-2,.,.,14
TGTGCCAGCAGGGGCATACTAGCGGGAAACACCGGGGAGCTGTTTTTT,CASRGILAGNTGELFF,TRBJ2-2,TRBV2,many,TRBD2,16
TGTGCCAGCAGCTTGACCTACGGAGGAGGAGAGACCCAGTACTTC,CASSLTYGGGETQYF,TRBJ2-5,TRBV5-6,few,.,15
TGTGCCAGCAGCTTAGAAGGGGACAAAAACATTCAGTACTTC,CASSLEGDKNIQYF,TRBJ2-4,TRBV7-2,many,.,14
TGTGCCAGCTCCCGACAGGTGGCTGAAGCTTTCTTT,CASSRQVAEAFF,TRBJ1-1,TRBV18,few,.,12
TGTGCCATCAGTGAGTCTAATCAGCCCCAGCATTTT,CAISESNQPQHF,TRBJ1-5,TRBV10-3,.,.,12
TGCAGTGCTTTGGGACTGAAGTTCTCCTACGTGCAGTACTTC,CSALGLKFSYVQYF,TRBJ2-7,TRBV20-1,.,.,14
TGTGCCAGCACTACAGGGGTGCGGGGCTACACCTTC,CASTTGVRGYTF,TRBJ1-2,TRBV28,many,TRBD1,12
TGTGCCAGCCGGACTAGCGGCCCGAGGGAACAGTACTTC,CASRTSGPREQYF,TRBJ2-7,TRBV28,many,TRBD2,13
TGTGCCTGGAGTTTCCGGACAGGAGCGGCAGATACGCAGTATTTT,CAWSFRTGAADTQYF,TRBJ2-3,TRBV30,many,TRBD1,15
TGCAGTGCTAGAGATGTAGGGCCAGGCGAGCAGTACTTC,CSARDVGPGEQYF,TRBJ2-7,TRBV20-1,many,.,13
TGTGCCAGCACCCTAAGGGGGGTCTATGGCTACACCTTC,CASTLRGVYGYTF,TRBJ1-2,TRBV28,many,.,13
TGTGCCAGCGGGGGGACAGGGAGGATGGAGACCCAGTGCTTC,CASGGTGRMETQCF,TRBJ2-5,TRBV28,few,TRBD1,14
TGTGCCAGCAGCCAAGGACCGAGTCGGGAGACCCAGTACTTC,CASSQGPSRETQYF,TRBJ2-5,TRBV3-1,many,.,14